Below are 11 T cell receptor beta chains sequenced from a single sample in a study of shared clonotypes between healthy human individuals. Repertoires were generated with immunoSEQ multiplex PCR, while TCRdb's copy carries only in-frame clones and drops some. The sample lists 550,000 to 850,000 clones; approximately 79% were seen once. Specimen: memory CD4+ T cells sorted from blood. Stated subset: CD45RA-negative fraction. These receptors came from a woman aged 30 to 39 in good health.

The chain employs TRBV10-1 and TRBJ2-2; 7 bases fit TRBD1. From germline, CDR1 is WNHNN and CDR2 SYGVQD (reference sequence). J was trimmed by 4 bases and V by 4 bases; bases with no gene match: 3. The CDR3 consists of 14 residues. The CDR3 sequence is CASSGQGVTGELFF. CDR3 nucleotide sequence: TGCGCCAGCAGTGGGCAGGGGGTCACCGGGGAGCTGTTTTTT.

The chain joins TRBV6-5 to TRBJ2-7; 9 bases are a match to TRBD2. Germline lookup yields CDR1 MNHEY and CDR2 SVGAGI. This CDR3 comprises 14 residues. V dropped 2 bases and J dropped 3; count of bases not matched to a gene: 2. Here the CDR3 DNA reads TGTGCCAGCAGTTACGGGACTAGCAGCTACGAGCAGTACTTC. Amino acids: CASSYGTSSYEQYF.

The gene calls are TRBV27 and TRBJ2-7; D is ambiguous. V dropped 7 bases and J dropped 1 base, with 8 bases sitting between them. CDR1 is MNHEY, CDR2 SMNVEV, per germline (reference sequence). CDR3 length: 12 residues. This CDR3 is CASKRSSYEQYF. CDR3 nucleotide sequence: TGTGCCAGCAAACGGAGTTCCTACGAGCAGTACTTC.

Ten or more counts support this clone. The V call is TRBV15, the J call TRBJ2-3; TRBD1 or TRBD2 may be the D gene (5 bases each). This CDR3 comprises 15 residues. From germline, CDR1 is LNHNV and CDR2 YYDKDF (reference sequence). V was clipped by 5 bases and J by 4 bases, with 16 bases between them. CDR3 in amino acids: CATSGRRGEPDTQYF. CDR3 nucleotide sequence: TGTGCCACCAGCGGTCGAAGGGGAGAGCCAGATACGCAGTATTTT.

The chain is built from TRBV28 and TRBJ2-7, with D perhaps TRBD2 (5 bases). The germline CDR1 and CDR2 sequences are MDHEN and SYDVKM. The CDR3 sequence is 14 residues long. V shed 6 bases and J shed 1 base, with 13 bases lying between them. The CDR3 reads CASRPQGLSYEQYF. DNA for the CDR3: TGTGCCAGCAGACCCCAAGGACTGTCCTACGAGCAGTACTTC.

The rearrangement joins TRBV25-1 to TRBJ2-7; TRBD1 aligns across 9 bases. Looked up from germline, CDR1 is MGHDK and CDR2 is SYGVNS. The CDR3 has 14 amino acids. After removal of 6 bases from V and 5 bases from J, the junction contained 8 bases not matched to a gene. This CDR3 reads CASRAGTGTHEQYF. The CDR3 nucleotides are TGTGCCAGCAGAGCCGGGACAGGGACCCACGAGCAGTACTTC.

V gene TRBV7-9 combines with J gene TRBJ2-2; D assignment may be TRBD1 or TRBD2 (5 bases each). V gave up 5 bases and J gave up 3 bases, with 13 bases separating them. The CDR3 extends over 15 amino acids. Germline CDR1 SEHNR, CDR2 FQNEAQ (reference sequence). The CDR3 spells CASSPEGPDTGELFF. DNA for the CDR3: TGTGCCAGCAGCCCCGAGGGACCAGACACCGGGGAGCTGTTTTTT.

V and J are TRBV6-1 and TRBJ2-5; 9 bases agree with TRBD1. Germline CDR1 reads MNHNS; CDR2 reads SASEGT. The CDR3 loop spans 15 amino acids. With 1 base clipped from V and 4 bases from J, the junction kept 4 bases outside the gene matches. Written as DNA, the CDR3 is TGTGCCAGCAGTGAAGAAGACAGGGGGGCAGAGACCCAGTACTTC. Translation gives CASSEEDRGAETQYF.

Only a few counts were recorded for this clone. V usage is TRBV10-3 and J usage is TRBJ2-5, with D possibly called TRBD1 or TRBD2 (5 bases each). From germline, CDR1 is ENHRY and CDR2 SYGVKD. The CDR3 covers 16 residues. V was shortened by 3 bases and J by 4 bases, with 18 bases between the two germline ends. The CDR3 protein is CAISDPGTAGRETQYF. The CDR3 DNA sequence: TGTGCCATCAGTGACCCCGGGACGGCAGGGAGAGAGACCCAGTACTTC.

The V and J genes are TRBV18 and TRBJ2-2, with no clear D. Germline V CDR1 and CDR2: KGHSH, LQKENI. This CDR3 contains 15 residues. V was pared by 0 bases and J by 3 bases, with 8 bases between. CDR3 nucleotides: TGTGCCAGCTCACCACCGAACGTAGACACCGGGGAGCTGTTTTTT. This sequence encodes CASSPPNVDTGELFF.

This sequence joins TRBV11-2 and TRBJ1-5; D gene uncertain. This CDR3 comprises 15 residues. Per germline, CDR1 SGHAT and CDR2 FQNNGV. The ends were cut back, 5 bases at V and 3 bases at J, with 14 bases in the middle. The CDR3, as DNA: TGTGCCAGCAGCCGACAAGACGGTTACAATCAGCCCCAGCATTTT. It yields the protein CASSRQDGYNQPQHF.